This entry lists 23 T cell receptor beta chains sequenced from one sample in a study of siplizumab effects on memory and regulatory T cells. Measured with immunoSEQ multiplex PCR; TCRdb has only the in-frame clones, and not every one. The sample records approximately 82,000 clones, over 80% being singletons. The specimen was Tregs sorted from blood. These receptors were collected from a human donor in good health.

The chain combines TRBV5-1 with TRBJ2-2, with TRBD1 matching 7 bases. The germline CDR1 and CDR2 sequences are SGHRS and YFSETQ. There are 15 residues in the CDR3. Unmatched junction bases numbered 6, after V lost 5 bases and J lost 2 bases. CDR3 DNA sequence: TGCGCCAGCAGGATGGGACAGAGTAACACCGGGGAGCTGTTTTTT. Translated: CASRMGQSNTGELFF. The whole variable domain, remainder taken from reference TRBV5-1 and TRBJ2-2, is KAGVTQTPRYLIKTRGQQVTLSCSPISGHRSVSWYQQTPGQGLQFLFEYFSETQRNKGNFPGRFSGRQFSNSRSEMNVSTLELGDSALYLCASRMGQSNTGELFFGEGSRLTVL.

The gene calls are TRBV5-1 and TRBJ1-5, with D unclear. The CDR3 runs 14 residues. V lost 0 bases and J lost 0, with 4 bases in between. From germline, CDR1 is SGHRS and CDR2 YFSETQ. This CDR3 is CASSLEGSNQPQHF. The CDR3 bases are TGCGCCAGCAGCTTGGAAGGTAGCAATCAGCCCCAGCATTTT.

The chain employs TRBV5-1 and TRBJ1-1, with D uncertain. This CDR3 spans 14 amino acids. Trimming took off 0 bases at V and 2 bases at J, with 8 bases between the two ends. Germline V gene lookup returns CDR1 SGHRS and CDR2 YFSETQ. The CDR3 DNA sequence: TGCGCCAGCAGCTTGGTTCCCGGAAACACTGAAGCTTTCTTT. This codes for CASSLVPGNTEAFF.

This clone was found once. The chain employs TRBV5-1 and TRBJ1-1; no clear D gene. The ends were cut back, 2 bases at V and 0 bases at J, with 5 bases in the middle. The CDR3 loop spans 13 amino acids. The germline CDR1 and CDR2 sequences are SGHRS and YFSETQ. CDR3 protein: CASSFYMNTEAFF. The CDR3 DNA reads TGCGCCAGCAGCTTTTACATGAACACTGAAGCTTTCTTT.

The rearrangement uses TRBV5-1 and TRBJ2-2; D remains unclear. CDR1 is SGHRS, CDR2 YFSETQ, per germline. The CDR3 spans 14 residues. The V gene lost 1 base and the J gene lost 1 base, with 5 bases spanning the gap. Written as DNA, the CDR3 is TGCGCCAGCAGCTTGAGGGAGAACACCGGGGAGCTGTTTTTT. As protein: CASSLRENTGELFF.

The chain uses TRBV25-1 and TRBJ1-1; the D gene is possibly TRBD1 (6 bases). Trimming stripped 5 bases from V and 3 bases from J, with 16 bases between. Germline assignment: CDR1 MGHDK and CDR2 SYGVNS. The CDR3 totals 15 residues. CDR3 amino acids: CASSPTGRGDTEAFF. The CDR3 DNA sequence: TGTGCCAGCAGTCCCACTGGCAGGGGAGACACTGAAGCTTTCTTT.

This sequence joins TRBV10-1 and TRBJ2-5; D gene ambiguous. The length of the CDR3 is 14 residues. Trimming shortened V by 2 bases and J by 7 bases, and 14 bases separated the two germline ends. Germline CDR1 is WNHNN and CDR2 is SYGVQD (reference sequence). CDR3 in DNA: TGCGCCAGCAGTGAGACCCTAATCTTCGGGACCCAGTACTTC. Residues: CASSETLIFGTQYF.

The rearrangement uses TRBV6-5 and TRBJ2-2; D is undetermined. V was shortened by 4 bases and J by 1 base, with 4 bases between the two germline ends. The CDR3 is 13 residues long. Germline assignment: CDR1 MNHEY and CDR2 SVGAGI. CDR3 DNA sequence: TGTGCCAGCAGTTCCTTGAACACCGGGGAGCTGTTTTTT. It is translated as CASSSLNTGELFF.

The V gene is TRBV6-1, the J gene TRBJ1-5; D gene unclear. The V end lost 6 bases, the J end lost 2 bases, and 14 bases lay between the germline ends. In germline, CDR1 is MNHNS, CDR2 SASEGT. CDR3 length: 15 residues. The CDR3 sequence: CASRVLRLGNQPQHF. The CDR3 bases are TGTGCCAGCAGGGTCCTCAGGCTGGGCAATCAGCCCCAGCATTTT.

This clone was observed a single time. CDR3 nucleotide sequence: TGTGCCAGCAGCTTAGGACTAGCAGGGGACATTCAGTACTTC. Residues: CASSLGLAGDIQYF. The chain joins TRBV7-2 to TRBJ2-4, with a weak D call TRBD2 (7 bases). This CDR3 spans 14 amino acids. In germline, CDR1 is SGHTA, CDR2 FQGNSA. The V end lost 1 base, the J end lost 8 bases, and 12 bases lay between the germline ends.

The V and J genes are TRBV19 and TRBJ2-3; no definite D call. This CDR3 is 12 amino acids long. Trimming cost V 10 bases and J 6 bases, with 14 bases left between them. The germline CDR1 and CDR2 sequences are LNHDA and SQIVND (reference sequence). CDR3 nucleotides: TGTGCCACCAGAGGAAAAGCCGATACGCAGTATTTT. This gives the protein CATRGKADTQYF.

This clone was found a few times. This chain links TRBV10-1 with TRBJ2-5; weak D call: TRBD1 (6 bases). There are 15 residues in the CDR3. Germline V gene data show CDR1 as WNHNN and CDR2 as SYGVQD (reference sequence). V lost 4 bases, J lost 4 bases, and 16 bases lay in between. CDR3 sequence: CASSAYRELSETQYF. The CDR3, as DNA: TGCGCCAGCAGTGCATACAGGGAGTTGTCAGAGACCCAGTACTTC.

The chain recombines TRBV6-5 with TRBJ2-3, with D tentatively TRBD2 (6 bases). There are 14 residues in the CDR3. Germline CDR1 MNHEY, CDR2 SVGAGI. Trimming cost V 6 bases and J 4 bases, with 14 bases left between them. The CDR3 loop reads CASRPGGAADTQYF. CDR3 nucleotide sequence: TGTGCCAGCAGACCCGGCGGGGCGGCAGATACGCAGTATTTT.

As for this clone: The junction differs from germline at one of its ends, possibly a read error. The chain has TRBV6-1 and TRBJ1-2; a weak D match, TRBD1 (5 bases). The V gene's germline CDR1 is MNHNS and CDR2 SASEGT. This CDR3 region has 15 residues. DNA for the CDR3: TGTGCCAGCGGTGATCAGGGACGGACGAACTATGGCTACACCTTC. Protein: CASGDQGRTNYGYTF.

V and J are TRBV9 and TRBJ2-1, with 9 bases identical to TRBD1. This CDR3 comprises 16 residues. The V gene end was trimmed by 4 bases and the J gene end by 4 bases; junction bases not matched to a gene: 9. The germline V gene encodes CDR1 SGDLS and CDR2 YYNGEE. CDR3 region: CASSYGQGTRYNEQFF. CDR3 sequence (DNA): TGTGCCAGCAGCTACGGACAGGGGACACGGTACAATGAGCAGTTCTTC.

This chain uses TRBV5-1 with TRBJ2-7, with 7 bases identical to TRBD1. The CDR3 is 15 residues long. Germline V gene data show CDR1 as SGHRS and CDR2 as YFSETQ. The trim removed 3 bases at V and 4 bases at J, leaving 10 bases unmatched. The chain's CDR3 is CASSWETGRRYEQYF. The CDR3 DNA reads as TGCGCCAGCAGCTGGGAGACAGGGCGCAGGTACGAGCAGTACTTC.

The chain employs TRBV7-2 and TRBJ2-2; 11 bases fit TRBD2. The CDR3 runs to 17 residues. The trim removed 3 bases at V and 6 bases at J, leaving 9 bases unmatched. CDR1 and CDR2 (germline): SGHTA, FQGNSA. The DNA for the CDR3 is TGTGCCAGCAGCTTCCTTCTGGGACTAGCGGCACCCGGGGAGCTGTTTTTT. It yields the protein CASSFLLGLAAPGELFF. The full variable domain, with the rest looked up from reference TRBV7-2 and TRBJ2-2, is GAGVSQSPSNKVTEKGKDVELRCDPISGHTALYWYRQSLGQGLEFLIYFQGNSAPDKSGLPSDRFSAERTGGSVSTLTIQRTQQEDSAVYLCASSFLLGLAAPGELFFGEGSRLTVL.

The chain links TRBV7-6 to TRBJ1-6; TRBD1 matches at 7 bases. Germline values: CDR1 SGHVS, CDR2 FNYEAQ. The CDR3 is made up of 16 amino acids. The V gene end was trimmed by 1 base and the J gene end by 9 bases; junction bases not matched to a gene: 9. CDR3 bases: TGTGCCAGCAGCTTAGAACTGACAGGGAAGGGTTCACCCCTCCACTTT. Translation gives CASSLELTGKGSPLHF.

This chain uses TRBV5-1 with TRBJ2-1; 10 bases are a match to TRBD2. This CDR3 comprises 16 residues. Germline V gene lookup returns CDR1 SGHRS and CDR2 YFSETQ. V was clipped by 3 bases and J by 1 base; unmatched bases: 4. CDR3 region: CASSSLSGGSYNEQFF. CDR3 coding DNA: TGCGCCAGCAGCTCTCTTAGCGGGGGGTCCTACAATGAGCAGTTCTTC.

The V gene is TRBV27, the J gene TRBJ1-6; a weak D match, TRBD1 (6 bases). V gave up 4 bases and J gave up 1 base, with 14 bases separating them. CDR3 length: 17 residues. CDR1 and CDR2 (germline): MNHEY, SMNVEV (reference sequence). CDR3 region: CASSSQGGQSYNSPLHF. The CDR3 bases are TGTGCCAGCAGTTCACAGGGAGGTCAGTCCTATAATTCACCCCTCCACTTT.

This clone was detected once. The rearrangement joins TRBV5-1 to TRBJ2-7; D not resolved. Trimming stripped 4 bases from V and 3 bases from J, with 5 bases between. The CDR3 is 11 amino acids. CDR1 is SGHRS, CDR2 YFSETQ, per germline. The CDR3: CASSPGYEQYF. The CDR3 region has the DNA TGCGCCAGCAGCCCAGGCTACGAGCAGTACTTC.

DNA for the CDR3: TGTGCCAGTAGTATCAGCACGGCCCAGGTAGGGCAGCCCCAGCATTTT. It codes for CASSISTAQVGQPQHF. This chain links TRBV19 with TRBJ1-5; D is unclear. The CDR3 contains 16 residues. Germline V gene data show CDR1 as LNHDA and CDR2 as SQIVND (reference sequence). Trimming removed 3 bases at V and 7 bases at J, with 19 bases between.

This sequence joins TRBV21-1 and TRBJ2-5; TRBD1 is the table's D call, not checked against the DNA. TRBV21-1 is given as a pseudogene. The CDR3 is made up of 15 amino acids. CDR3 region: CASSRPRGAGETQYF. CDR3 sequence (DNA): TGTGCCAGCAGCAGACCCAGGGGGGCTGGAGAGACCCAGTACTTC.